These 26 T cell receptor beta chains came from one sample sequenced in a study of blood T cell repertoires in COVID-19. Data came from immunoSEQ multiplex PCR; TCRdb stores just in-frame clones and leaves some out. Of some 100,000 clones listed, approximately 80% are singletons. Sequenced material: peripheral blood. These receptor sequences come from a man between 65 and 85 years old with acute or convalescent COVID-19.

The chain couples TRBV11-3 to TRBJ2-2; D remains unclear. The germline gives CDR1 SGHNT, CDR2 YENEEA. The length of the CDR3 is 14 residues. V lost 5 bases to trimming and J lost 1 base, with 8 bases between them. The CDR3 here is CASSATENTGELFF. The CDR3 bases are TGTGCCAGCAGCGCCACAGAGAACACCGGGGAGCTGTTTTTT. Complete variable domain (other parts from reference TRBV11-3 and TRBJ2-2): EAGVVQSPRYKIIEKKQPVAFWCNPISGHNTLYWYLQNLGQGPELLIRYENEEAVDDSQLPKDRFSAERLKGVDSTLKIQPAELGDSAVYLCASSATENTGELFFGEGSRLTVL.

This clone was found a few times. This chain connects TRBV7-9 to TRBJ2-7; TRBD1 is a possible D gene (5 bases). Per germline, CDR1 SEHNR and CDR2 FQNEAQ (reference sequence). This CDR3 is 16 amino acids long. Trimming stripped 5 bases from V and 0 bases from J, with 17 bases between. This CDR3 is CASSLPPSGNSYEQYF. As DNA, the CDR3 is TGTGCCAGCAGCCTCCCACCTTCAGGGAACTCCTACGAGCAGTACTTC.

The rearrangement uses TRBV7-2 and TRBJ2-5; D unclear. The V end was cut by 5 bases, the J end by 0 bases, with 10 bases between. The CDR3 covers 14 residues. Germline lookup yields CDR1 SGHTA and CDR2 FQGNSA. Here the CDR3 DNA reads TGTGCCAGCAGCCCTAGAGTGTACCAAGAGACCCAGTACTTC. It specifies CASSPRVYQETQYF.

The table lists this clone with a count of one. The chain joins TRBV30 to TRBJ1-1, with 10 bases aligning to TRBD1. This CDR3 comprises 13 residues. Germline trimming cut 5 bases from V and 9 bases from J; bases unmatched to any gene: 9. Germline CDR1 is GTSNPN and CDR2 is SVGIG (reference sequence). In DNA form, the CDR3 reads TGTGCCTGGGCGACAGGGGGCGGTATAAAAGCTTTCTTT. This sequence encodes CAWATGGGIKAFF.

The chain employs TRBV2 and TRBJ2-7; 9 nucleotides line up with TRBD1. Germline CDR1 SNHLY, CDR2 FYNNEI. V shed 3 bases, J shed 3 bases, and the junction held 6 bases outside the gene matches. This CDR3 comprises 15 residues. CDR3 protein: CASSEQGQGFYEQYF. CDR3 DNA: TGTGCCAGCAGTGAGCAAGGACAGGGGTTCTACGAGCAGTACTTC. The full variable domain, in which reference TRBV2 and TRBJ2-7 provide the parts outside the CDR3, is EPEVTQTPSHQVTQMGQEVILRCVPISNHLYFYWYRQILGQKVEFLVSFYNNEISEKSEIFDDQFSVERPDGSNFTLKIRSTKLEDSAMYFCASSEQGQGFYEQYFGPGTRLTVT.

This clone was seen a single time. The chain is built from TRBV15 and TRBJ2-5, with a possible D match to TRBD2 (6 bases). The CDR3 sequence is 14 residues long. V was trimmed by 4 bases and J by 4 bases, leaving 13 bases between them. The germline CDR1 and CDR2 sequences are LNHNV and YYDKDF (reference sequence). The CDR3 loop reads CATSNRAGLETQYF. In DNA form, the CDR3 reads TGTGCCACCAGCAACCGGGCGGGGCTAGAGACCCAGTACTTC. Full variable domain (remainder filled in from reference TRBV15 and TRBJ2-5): DAMVIQNPRYQVTQFGKPVTLSCSQTLNHNVMYWYQQKSSQAPKLLFHYYDKDFNNEADTPDNFQSRRPNTSFCFLDIRSPGLGDTAMYLCATSNRAGLETQYFGPGTRLLVL.

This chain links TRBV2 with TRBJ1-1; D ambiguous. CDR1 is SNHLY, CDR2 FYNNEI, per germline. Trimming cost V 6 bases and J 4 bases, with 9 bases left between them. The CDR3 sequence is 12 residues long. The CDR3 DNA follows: TGTGCCAGCAGACGGTCTTCCACTGAAGCTTTCTTT. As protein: CASRRSSTEAFF.

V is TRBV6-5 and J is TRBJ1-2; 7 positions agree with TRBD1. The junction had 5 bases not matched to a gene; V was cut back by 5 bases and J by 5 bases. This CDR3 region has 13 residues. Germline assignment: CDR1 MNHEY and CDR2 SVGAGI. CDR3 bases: TGTGCCAGCAGTCTAGACAGGGATTATGGCTACACCTTC. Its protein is CASSLDRDYGYTF.

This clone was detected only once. The CDR3 DNA follows: TGTGCCAGTAGTCCGGGACTCCCACTTGGCTACACCTTC. Encoded protein: CASSPGLPLGYTF. This rearrangement joins TRBV19 to TRBJ1-2; TRBD1 is a possible D gene (5 bases). In germline, CDR1 is LNHDA, CDR2 SQIVND (reference sequence). V shed 5 bases and J shed 7 bases, with 14 bases lying between them. CDR3 length: 13 residues.

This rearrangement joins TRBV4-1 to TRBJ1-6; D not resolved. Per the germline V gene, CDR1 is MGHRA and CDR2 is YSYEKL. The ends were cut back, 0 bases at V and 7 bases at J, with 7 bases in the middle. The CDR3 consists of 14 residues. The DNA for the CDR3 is TGCGCCAGCAGCCAAGATTGGAGGAATTCACCCCTCCACTTT. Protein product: CASSQDWRNSPLHF.

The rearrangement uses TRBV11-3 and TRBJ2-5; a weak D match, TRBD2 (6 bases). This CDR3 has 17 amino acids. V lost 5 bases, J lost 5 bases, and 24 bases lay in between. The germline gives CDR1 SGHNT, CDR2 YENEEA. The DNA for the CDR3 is TGTGCCAGCAGCGGCCCCGGAGGGGACCTTCGGTCGGAGACCCAGTACTTC. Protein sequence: CASSGPGGDLRSETQYF.

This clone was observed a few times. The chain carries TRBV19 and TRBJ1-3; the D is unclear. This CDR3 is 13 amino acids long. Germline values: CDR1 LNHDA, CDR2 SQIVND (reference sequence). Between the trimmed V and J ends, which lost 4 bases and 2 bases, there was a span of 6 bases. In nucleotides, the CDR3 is TGTGCCAGTAGTAATACAGCTGGAAACACCATATATTTT. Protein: CASSNTAGNTIYF.

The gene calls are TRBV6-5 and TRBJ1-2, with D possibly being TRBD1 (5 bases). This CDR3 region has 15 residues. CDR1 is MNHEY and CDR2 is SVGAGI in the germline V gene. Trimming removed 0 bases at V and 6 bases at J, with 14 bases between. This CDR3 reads CASSYSKGEGNGYTF. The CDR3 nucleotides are TGTGCCAGCAGTTACTCGAAAGGGGAAGGGAATGGCTACACCTTC.

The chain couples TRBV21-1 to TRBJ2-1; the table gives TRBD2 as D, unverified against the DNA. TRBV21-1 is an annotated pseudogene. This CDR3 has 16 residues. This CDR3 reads CASSNLTSGIFDEQFF. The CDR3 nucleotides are TGTGCCAGCAGCAACCTGACTAGCGGGATTTTCGATGAGCAGTTCTTC.

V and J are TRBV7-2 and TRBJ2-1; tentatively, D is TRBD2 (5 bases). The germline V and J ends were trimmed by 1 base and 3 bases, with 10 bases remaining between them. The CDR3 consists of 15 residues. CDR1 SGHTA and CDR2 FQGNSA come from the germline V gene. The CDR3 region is CASSLDAGVYNEQFF. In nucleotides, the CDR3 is TGTGCCAGCAGCTTAGATGCCGGGGTCTACAATGAGCAGTTCTTC.

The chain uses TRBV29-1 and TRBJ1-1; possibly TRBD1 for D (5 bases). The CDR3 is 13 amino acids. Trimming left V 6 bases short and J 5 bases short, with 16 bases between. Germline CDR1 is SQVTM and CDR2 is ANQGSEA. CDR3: CSVGRQRWTEAFF. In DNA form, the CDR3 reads TGCAGCGTGGGGCGGCAAAGGTGGACTGAAGCTTTCTTT.

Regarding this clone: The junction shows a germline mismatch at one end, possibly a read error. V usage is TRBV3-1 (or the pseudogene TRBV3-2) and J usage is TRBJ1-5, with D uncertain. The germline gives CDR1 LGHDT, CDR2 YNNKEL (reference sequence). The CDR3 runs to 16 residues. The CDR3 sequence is CASGQVWYISNQPQHF. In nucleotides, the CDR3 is TGTGCCAGCGGCCAAGTCTGGTACATTAGCAATCAGCCCCAGCATTTT.

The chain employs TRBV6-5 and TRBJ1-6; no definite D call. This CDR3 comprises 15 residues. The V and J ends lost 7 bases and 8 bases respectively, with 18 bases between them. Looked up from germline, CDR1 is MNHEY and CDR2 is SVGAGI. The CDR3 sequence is CASTTIGPRDSPLHF. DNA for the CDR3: TGTGCCAGCACTACTATAGGCCCGCGAGATTCACCCCTCCACTTT.

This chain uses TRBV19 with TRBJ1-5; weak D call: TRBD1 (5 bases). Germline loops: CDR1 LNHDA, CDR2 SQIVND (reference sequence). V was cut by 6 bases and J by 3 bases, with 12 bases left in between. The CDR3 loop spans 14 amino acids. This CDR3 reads CASSPSGFNQPQHF. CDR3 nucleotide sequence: TGTGCCAGTAGCCCCTCAGGGTTCAATCAGCCCCAGCATTTT.

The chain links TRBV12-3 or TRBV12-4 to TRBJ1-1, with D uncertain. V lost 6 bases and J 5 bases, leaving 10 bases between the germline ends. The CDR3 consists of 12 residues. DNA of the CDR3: TGTGCCAGCAGCACAGTAGCGACTGAAGCTTTCTTT. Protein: CASSTVATEAFF.

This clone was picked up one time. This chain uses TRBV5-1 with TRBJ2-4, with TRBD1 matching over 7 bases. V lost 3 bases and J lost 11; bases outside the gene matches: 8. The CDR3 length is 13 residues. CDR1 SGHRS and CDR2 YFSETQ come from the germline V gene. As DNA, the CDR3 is TGCGCCAGCAGCTATACAACAGGGGAAGTTCAGTACTTC. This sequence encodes CASSYTTGEVQYF.

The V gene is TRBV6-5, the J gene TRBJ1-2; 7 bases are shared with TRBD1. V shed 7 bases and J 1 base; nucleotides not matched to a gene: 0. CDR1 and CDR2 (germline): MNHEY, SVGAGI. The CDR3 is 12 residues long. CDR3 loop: CASNRGNYGYTF. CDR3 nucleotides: TGTGCCAGCAACAGGGGTAACTATGGCTACACCTTC.

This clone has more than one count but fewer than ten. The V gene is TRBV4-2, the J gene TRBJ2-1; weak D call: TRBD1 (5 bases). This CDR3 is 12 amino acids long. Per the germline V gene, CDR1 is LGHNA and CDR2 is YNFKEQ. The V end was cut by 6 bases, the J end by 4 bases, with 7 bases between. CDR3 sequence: CASSGQYNEQFF. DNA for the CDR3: TGTGCCAGCAGTGGACAATACAATGAGCAGTTCTTC.

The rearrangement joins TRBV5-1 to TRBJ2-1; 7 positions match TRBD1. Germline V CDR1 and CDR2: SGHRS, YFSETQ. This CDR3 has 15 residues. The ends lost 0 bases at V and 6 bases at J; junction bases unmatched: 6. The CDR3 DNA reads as TGCGCCAGCAGCTTGGGTACAGGGGATGGCAATGAGCAGTTCTTC. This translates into CASSLGTGDGNEQFF.

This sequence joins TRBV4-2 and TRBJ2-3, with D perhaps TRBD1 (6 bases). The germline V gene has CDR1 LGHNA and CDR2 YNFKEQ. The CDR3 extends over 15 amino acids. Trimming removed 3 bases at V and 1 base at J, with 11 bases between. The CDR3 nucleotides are TGTGCCAGCAGCCAGGGGGCTCAAGGCACAGATACGCAGTATTTT. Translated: CASSQGAQGTDTQYF.

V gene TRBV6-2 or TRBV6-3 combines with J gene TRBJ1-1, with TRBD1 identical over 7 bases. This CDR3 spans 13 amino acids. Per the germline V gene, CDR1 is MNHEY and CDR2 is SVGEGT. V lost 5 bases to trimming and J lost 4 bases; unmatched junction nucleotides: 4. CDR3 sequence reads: CASSLQGGTEAFF. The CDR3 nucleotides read TGTGCCAGCAGTCTCCAGGGGGGCACTGAAGCTTTCTTT.